The 30 T cell receptor beta chains below were found in one sample sequenced in a study of blood T cells in healthy people across ages. The second PCR ran about 6 to 12 cycles with a sample-barcoded 5' primer and J-beta primers. TCRdb itself ran the 5' RACE reads through MiXCR, one entry per CDR3 protein. Of about 590,000 distinct CDR3 sequences listed, about 30% were seen once; the top ten hold about a sixth. Specimen: blood. The receptors were gathered from a woman aged 80 or older in good health.

This clonotype came up many times. The rearrangement links TRBV24-1 to TRBJ2-5; D call uncertain. The CDR3 runs 13 residues. V was shortened by 0 bases and J by 5 bases, with 6 bases between the two germline ends. The germline CDR1 and CDR2 sequences are KGHDR and SFDVKD. The CDR3 nucleotides read TGTGCCACCAGTGATTTGGGCCGGGAGACCCAGTACTTC. Its protein product is CATSDLGRETQYF.

This clonotype was counted ten times or more. The CDR3 DNA reads TGTGCCATCAGTGATCCGAAAGCTGTCTACGAGCAGTACTTC. Its protein is CAISDPKAVYEQYF. The chain couples TRBV10-3 to TRBJ2-7; D ambiguous. V shed 3 bases and J shed 3 bases, with 12 bases lying between them. CDR1 ENHRY and CDR2 SYGVKD come from the germline V gene. The CDR3 contains 14 residues.

In this sample, this clonotype turned up many times. The chain joins TRBV7-2 to TRBJ1-1; 8 bases match TRBD1. The CDR3 runs 15 residues. Trimming cost V 5 bases and J 1 base; bases outside gene matches: 6. Looked up from germline, CDR1 is SGHTA and CDR2 is FQGNSA. The CDR3 DNA is TGTGCCAGCAGCCCCTACAGGGGGGGGAACACTGAAGCTTTCTTT. It specifies CASSPYRGGNTEAFF.

This clonotype was observed many times. The chain links TRBV5-1 to TRBJ2-5; a possible D gene is TRBD1 (6 bases). With 4 bases removed from V and 1 base from J, the gap between germline ends came to 17 bases. This CDR3 contains 16 residues. CDR1 and CDR2 from the germline V gene are SGHRS and YFSETQ. This chain's CDR3 is CASSPRAGDPQETQYF. CDR3 DNA sequence: TGCGCCAGCAGCCCGCGGGCAGGGGATCCCCAAGAGACCCAGTACTTC.

The CDR3 nucleotides read TGTGCCAGCTTCCCGACGGGCTCGGGTGAGCAGTTCTTC. Translation: CASFPTGSGEQFF. The chain links TRBV6-5 to TRBJ2-1; D remains ambiguous. This CDR3 region has 13 residues. Trimming cost V 8 bases and J 9 bases, with 17 bases left between them. Germline V lookup: CDR1 MNHEY, CDR2 SVGAGI.

The V gene is TRBV4-2, the J gene TRBJ2-4; 8 bases are a match to TRBD1. This CDR3 contains 18 residues. The V segment lost 2 bases and the J segment 0 bases; nucleotides outside the gene matches: 9. Germline values: CDR1 LGHNA, CDR2 YNFKEQ. The CDR3 bases are TGTGCCAGCAGCCAACCGACAGGGGATCCCAAAGCCAAAAACATTCAGTACTTC. Its protein product is CASSQPTGDPKAKNIQYF.

The chain links TRBV7-9 to TRBJ1-6, with D hard to call. The germline CDR1 and CDR2 sequences are SEHNR and FQNEAQ (reference sequence). The CDR3 extends over 14 amino acids. Trimming removed 1 base from V and 9 bases from J, with 10 bases in between. CDR3 bases: TGTGCCAGCAGCTTAGTGGGCTCGGGTTCACCCCTCCACTTT. It codes for CASSLVGSGSPLHF.

The chain has TRBV12-3 or TRBV12-4 and TRBJ1-1; D is ambiguous. Trimming removed 3 bases from V and 0 bases from J, with 11 bases in between. CDR3 length: 15 amino acids. This CDR3 reads CASSFGQVMNTEAFF. In DNA, the CDR3 is TGTGCCAGCAGTTTCGGGCAAGTAATGAACACTGAAGCTTTCTTT.

The J gene is TRBJ1-1, the V gene TRBV2, with 7 nucleotides matching TRBD1. The CDR3 length is 14 residues. V was clipped by 9 bases and J by 3 bases; unmatched bases: 10. Germline V gene lookup returns CDR1 SNHLY and CDR2 FYNNEI. CDR3 residues: CARGKTGRDTEAFF. As DNA, the CDR3 is TGTGCCAGGGGAAAGACAGGGAGGGACACTGAAGCTTTCTTT.

This clonotype was counted a few times. The chain recombines TRBV11-2 with TRBJ1-1, with a weak D call TRBD1 (6 bases). Germline V gene sequence: CDR1 SGHAT, CDR2 FQNNGV. Trimming removed 3 bases at V and 12 bases at J, with 17 bases between. CDR3 size: 13 residues. The CDR3 nucleotides read TGTGCCAGCAGCTTGGGTCCGGACAGCCGACCTTTCTTT. Its protein is CASSLGPDSRPFF.

This clonotype was detected ten times or more. One end of the junction fails to match germline, which may point to a read error. The CDR3 spells CASREGGSGGYNEQFF. Written as DNA, the CDR3 is TGTGCCAGCAGAGAAGGGGGTAGCGGGGGCTACAATGAGCAGTTCTTC. The V gene is TRBV2, the J gene TRBJ2-1, with TRBD2 matching 9 bases. This CDR3 comprises 16 residues. Germline CDR1 is SNHLY and CDR2 is FYNNEI.

This chain links TRBV28 with TRBJ2-7, with TRBD2 matching over 8 bases. The junction had 23 bases not matched to a gene; V was cut back by 3 bases and J by 7 bases. The CDR3 loop spans 19 amino acids. Germline values: CDR1 MDHEN, CDR2 SYDVKM. The CDR3 nucleotides read TGTGCCAGCAGTTTGGTGCTCGAGCGGGAGAGAGAGGGCTCGGGTGAGCAGTACTTC. Translating gives CASSLVLEREREGSGEQYF.

The table lists this clonotype with many counts. The chain has TRBV7-2 and TRBJ2-7; 9 bases align to TRBD1. V shed 5 bases, J shed 3 bases, and the junction held 5 bases outside the gene matches. Germline V gene data show CDR1 as SGHTA and CDR2 as FQGNSA. CDR3 size: 14 residues. This chain's CDR3 is CASSPMGQGYEQYF. Written as DNA, the CDR3 is TGTGCCAGCAGCCCCATGGGACAGGGCTACGAGCAGTACTTC.

This clonotype occurred a few times. The chain uses TRBV9 and TRBJ2-2; 7 positions match TRBD1. The CDR3 is made up of 13 amino acids. V lost 3 bases to trimming and J lost 4 bases; unmatched junction nucleotides: 0. CDR1 and CDR2 from the germline V gene are SGDLS and YYNGEE. CDR3: CASSAGGTGELFF. The CDR3 DNA reads TGTGCCAGCAGCGCAGGGGGCACCGGGGAGCTGTTTTTT.

The gene calls are TRBV20-1 and TRBJ2-2; 8 bases fit TRBD1. CDR3 size: 16 residues. Trimming at V came to 1 base and at J to 5 bases, leaving 9 bases not matched to a gene. The germline V gene encodes CDR1 DFQATT and CDR2 SNEGSKA (reference sequence). CDR3 region: CSARGATGEETGELFF. In DNA form, the CDR3 reads TGCAGTGCTAGAGGGGCGACAGGGGAAGAGACCGGGGAGCTGTTTTTT.

In the case of this clonotype: Being one base from a much bigger clone, this may be a read error. V and J are TRBV27 and TRBJ1-6; D gene uncertain. The CDR3 consists of 14 residues. V gave up 6 bases and J gave up 5 bases, with 11 bases separating them. CDR1 and CDR2 (germline): MNHEY, SMNVEV (reference sequence). CDR3 coding DNA: TGTGCCAGCAGCCCGTGGGGAAATAATTCACCCCTCCACTTT. It is translated as CASSPWGNNSPLHF.

This clonotype has a single count. This chain connects TRBV5-1 to TRBJ2-5, with D unclear. The CDR3 covers 13 residues. Germline CDR1 and CDR2: SGHRS and YFSETQ. V was pared by 1 base and J by 0 bases, with 4 bases between. The CDR3 sequence is CASSLKHQETQYF. The CDR3 nucleotides read TGCGCCAGCAGCTTGAAACACCAAGAGACCCAGTACTTC.

The chain uses TRBV6-1 and TRBJ2-1; no definite D call. The CDR3 spans 12 residues. Trimming cost V 7 bases and J 6 bases, with 10 bases left between them. Germline CDR1 MNHNS, CDR2 SASEGT. CDR3 region: CASTLNRNEQFF. Written as DNA, the CDR3 is TGTGCCAGCACCTTAAACCGCAATGAGCAGTTCTTC.

This clonotype was found once. This chain connects TRBV29-1 to TRBJ2-7; 7 nucleotides align to TRBD1. With 6 bases clipped from V and 0 bases from J, the junction kept 11 bases outside the gene matches. The germline CDR1 and CDR2 sequences are SQVTM and ANQGSEA. The CDR3 is 15 amino acids. The CDR3 region is CSVKGDSFISYEQYF. CDR3 in DNA: TGCAGCGTGAAGGGGGACAGCTTTATCTCCTACGAGCAGTACTTC.

This clonotype has at least ten counts. The V call is TRBV25-1, the J call TRBJ2-7; D unresolved. The CDR3 runs 13 residues. The germline gives CDR1 MGHDK, CDR2 SYGVNS. V lost 3 bases and J lost 2, with 8 bases in between. CDR3 in DNA: TGTGCCAGCAGTGAGGTCGGTCCCTACGAGCAGTACTTC. Encoded protein: CASSEVGPYEQYF.

This clonotype was detected many times. The V and J genes are TRBV6-6 and TRBJ2-1, with 7 bases lining up with TRBD1. This CDR3 spans 16 amino acids. Germline CDR1 and CDR2: MNHNY and SVGAGI (reference sequence). Unmatched junction bases numbered 7, after V lost 5 bases and J lost 0 bases. The CDR3 coding sequence is TGTGCCAGCAGTCCACAGGGGTTTAGCTCCTACAATGAGCAGTTCTTC. Translated: CASSPQGFSSYNEQFF.

This clonotype was detected many times. V gene TRBV6-5 combines with J gene TRBJ2-1, with 10 bases aligning to TRBD2. From germline, CDR1 is MNHEY and CDR2 SVGAGI. CDR3 length: 16 amino acids. V was clipped by 6 bases and J by 6 bases; unmatched bases: 11. The CDR3 reads CASSKRSGGAANEQFF. The CDR3 region has the DNA TGTGCCAGCAGCAAACGGAGCGGGGGGGCGGCCAATGAGCAGTTCTTC.

This clonotype was recorded at least ten times. This rearrangement joins TRBV20-1 to TRBJ2-1; 10 nucleotides line up with TRBD2. After removal of 5 bases from V and 6 bases from J, the junction contained 10 bases not matched to a gene. The germline V gene encodes CDR1 DFQATT and CDR2 SNEGSKA (reference sequence). The CDR3 covers 15 residues. The CDR3 is CSARPGTSDGNEQFF. CDR3 DNA: TGCAGTGCTCGTCCCGGGACTAGCGACGGCAATGAGCAGTTCTTC.

The chain combines TRBV6-5 with TRBJ2-5; D perhaps matches TRBD1 (5 bases). The CDR3 consists of 14 residues. Germline V gene data show CDR1 as MNHEY and CDR2 as SVGAGI. Trimming left V 0 bases short and J 4 bases short, with 9 bases between. CDR3 nucleotide sequence: TGTGCCAGCAGTTACTCCAGGGATACAGAGACCCAGTACTTC. This translates into CASSYSRDTETQYF.

The sample holds a few counts of this clonotype. Possible read error: a much larger clone is one base away. The chain uses TRBV5-1 and TRBJ2-5; 11 bases are a match to TRBD1. The DNA end is more similar to TRBJ2-7, so the J call may be wrong. Looked up from germline, CDR1 is SGHRS and CDR2 is YFSETQ. This CDR3 has 16 residues. Written as DNA, the CDR3 is TGCGCCAGCAATCGCGCGTGGGACAGGGGGACCTACGAGCAGTACTTC. Amino acids: CASNRAWDRGTYEQYF.

The rearrangement uses TRBV29-1 and TRBJ2-6, with D uncertain. This CDR3 is 11 amino acids long. CDR1 SQVTM and CDR2 ANQGSEA come from the germline V gene. Trimming removed 4 bases at V and 4 bases at J, with 2 bases between. The CDR3 reads CSVGGANVLTF. CDR3 coding DNA: TGCAGCGTTGGGGGGGCCAACGTCCTGACTTTC.

In regard to this clonotype: A much more abundant neighbour one base away suggests this may be a read error. This chain joins TRBV3-1 and TRBJ2-6; no firm D call. CDR3 size: 16 residues. The germline CDR1 and CDR2 sequences are LGHDT and YNNKEL (reference sequence). The CDR3: CSSSQDMGSGANVLTF. Written as DNA, the CDR3 is TGTTCCAGCAGCCAAGATATGGGGTCCGGGGCCAACGTCCTGACTTTC.

This clonotype was found many times. This rearrangement joins TRBV7-2 to TRBJ2-3; D is unresolved. The CDR3 has 12 amino acids. Germline V gene sequence: CDR1 SGHTA, CDR2 FQGNSA. The V and J ends lost 5 bases and 9 bases respectively, with 12 bases between them. CDR3 nucleotide sequence: TGTGCCAGCAGCGTCCGAGGAATCACGCAGTATTTT. This translates into CASSVRGITQYF.

The rearrangement joins TRBV7-6 to TRBJ1-2; D not resolved. Trimming removed 2 bases at V and 8 bases at J, with 9 bases between. CDR1 is SGHVS and CDR2 is FNYEAQ in the germline V gene. The CDR3 runs 12 residues. CDR3 amino acids: CASSLRGRGYTF. CDR3 sequence (DNA): TGTGCCAGCAGCTTAAGAGGTAGAGGCTACACCTTC.

This clonotype was seen repeatedly, ten times or more. The V gene is TRBV7-2, the J gene TRBJ2-5; D gene uncertain. The CDR3 length is 11 residues. In germline, CDR1 is SGHTA, CDR2 FQGNSA. The V gene lost 1 base and the J gene lost 13 bases, with 10 bases spanning the gap. The CDR3 protein is CASSLGLTGYF. The CDR3 DNA reads TGTGCCAGCAGCTTAGGACTGACGGGGTACTTC.